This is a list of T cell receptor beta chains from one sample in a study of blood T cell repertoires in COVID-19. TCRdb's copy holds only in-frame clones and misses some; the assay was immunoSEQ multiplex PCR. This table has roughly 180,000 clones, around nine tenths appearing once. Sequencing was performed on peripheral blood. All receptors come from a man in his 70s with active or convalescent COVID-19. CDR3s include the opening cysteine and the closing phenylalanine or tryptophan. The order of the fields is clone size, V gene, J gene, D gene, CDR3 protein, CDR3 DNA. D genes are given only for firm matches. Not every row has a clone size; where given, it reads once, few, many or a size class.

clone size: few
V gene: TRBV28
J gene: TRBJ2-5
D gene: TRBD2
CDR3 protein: CASSSDLAGGPETQYF
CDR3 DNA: TGTGCCAGCAGTTCCGATTTAGCGGGAGGCCCAGAGACCCAGTACTTC

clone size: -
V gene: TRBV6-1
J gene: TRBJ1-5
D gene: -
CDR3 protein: CASSEARVEQHF
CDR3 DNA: TGTGCCAGCAGTGAAGCCCGGGTGGAGCAGCATTTT

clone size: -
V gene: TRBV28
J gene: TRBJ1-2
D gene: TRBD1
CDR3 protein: CASTPGGQNYGYTF
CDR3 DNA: TGTGCCAGCACCCCAGGGGGACAGAACTATGGCTACACCTTC

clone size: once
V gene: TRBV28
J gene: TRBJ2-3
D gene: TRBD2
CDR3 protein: CASTLGGRGTDTQYF
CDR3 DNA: TGTGCCAGCACCCTGGGCGGGAGGGGGACAGATACGCAGTATTTT

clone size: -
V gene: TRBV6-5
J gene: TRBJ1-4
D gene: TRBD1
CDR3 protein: CASSYTGTGYEKLFF
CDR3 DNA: TGTGCCAGCAGTTACACTGGGACAGGGTATGAAAAACTGTTTTTT

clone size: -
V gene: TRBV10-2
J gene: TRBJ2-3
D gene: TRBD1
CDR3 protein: CASRDYRGRTDTQYF
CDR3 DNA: TGCGCCAGCAGAGATTACAGGGGCCGCACAGATACGCAGTATTTT

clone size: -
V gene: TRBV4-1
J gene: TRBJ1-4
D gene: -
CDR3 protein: CASSQEGQGPAANEKLFF
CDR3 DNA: TGCGCCAGCAGCCAGGAAGGACAAGGGCCCGCGGCTAATGAAAAACTGTTTTTT

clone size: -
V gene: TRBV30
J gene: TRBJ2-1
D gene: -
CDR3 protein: CAWSPRSGLASPEQFF
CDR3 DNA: TGTGCCTGGAGCCCCCGGTCGGGGCTAGCGAGTCCTGAGCAGTTCTTC

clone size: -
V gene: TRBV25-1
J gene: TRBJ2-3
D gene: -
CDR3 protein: CASSEGRVTDTQYF
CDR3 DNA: TGTGCCAGCAGTGAAGGCAGGGTCACAGATACGCAGTATTTT

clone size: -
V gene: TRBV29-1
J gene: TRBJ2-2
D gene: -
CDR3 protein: CSVGTGAAAGELFF
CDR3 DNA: TGCAGCGTGGGCACAGGAGCAGCCGCCGGGGAGCTGTTTTTT

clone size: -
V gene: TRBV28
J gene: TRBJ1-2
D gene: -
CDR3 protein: CASSDSGYTF
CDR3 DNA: TGTGCCAGCAGCGACTCTGGCTACACCTTC

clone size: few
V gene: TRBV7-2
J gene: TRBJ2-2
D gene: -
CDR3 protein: CASSLERANTGELFF
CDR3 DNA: TGTGCCAGCAGCTTGGAGCGGGCCAACACCGGGGAGCTGTTTTTT

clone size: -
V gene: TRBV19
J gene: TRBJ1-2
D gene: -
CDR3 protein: CASSIWQDYGYTF
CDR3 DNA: TGTGCCAGTAGTATTTGGCAGGACTATGGCTACACCTTC

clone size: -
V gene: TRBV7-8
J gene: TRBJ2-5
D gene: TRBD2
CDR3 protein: CASSLGSGGPGETQYF
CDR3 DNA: TGTGCCAGCAGCTTAGGGTCGGGAGGGCCGGGAGAGACCCAGTACTTC

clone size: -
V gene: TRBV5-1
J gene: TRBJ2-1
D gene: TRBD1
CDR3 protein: CASSWTGRDNEQFF
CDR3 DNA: TGCGCCAGCAGCTGGACAGGACGAGACAATGAGCAGTTCTTC

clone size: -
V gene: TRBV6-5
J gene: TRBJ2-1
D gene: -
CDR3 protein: CASRSGDEQFF
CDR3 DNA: TGTGCCAGCAGGTCAGGGGATGAGCAGTTCTTC

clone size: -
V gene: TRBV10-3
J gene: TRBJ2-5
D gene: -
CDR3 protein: CAASGEQKTQYF
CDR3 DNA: TGTGCCGCATCGGGGGAACAGAAGACCCAGTACTTC

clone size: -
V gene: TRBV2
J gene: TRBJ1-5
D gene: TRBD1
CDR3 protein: CASSRQGAHQPQHF
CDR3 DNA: TGTGCCAGCAGTAGACAGGGGGCCCATCAGCCCCAGCATTTT

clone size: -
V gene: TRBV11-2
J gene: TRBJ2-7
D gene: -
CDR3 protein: CASSLGSRGTYEQYF
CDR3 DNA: TGTGCCAGCAGCTTAGGTTCCCGGGGAACCTACGAGCAGTACTTC

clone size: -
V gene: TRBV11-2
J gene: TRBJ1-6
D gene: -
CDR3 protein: CASSLRQLYNSPLHF
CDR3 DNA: TGTGCCAGCAGCTTAAGACAGCTATATAATTCACCCCTCCACTTT

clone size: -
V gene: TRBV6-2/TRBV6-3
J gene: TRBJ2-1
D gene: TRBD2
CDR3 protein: CASSYGGRVWNEQFF
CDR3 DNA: TGTGCCAGCAGTTATGGGGGGAGGGTGTGGAATGAGCAGTTCTTC

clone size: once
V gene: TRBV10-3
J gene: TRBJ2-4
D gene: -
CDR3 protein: CAISERRQPDKNIQYF
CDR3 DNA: TGTGCCATCAGTGAGAGGCGACAGCCAGACAAAAACATTCAGTACTTC

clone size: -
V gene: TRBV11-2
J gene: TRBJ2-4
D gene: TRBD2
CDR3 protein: CASSQLAGVAKNIQYF
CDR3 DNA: TGTGCCAGCAGCCAGCTAGCGGGGGTAGCCAAAAACATTCAGTACTTC

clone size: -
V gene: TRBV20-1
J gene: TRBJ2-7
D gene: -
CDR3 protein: CSASAPGQYF
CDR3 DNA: TGCAGTGCTAGCGCTCCCGGGCAGTACTTC

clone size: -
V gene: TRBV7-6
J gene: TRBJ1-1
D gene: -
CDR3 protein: CASSLVRGTRTEAFF
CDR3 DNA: TGTGCCAGCAGCTTAGTTCGGGGTACGCGCACTGAAGCTTTCTTT

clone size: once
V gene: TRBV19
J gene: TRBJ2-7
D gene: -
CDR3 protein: CASSNPGGVNEQYF
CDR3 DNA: TGTGCCAGTAGTAACCCTGGAGGGGTCAACGAGCAGTACTTC

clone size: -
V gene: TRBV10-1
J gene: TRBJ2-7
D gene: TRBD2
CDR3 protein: CASSATSGGYEQYF
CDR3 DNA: TGCGCCAGCAGTGCGACTAGCGGGGGCTACGAGCAGTACTTC

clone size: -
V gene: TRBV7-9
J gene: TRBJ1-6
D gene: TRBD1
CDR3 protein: CASSLWTGGWNSPLHF
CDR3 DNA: TGTGCCAGCAGCTTATGGACAGGGGGCTGGAATTCACCCCTCCACTTT

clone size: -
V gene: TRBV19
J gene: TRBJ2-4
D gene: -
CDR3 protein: CATNPDDSRNIQYF
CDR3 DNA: TGTGCCACCAACCCCGATGACAGCAGAAACATTCAGTACTTC

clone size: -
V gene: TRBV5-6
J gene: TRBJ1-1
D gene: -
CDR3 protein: CASSQRGAGTEAFF
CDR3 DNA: TGTGCCAGCAGCCAGCGGGGGGCTGGGACTGAAGCTTTCTTT

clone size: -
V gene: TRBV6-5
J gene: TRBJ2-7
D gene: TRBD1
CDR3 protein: CASRVQGAYAYEQYF
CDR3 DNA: TGTGCCAGCAGAGTACAGGGGGCTTACGCCTACGAGCAGTACTTC

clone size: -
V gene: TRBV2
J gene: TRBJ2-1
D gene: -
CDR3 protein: CASSAPFMRLRYNEQFF
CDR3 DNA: TGTGCCAGCAGTGCCCCGTTTATGAGGCTCCGCTACAATGAGCAGTTCTTC

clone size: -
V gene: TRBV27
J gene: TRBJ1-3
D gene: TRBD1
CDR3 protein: CASSLDRGNTIYF
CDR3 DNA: TGTGCCAGCAGTCTGGACAGGGGGAACACCATATATTTT

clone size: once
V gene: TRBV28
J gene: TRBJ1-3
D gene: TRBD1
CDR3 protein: CASRPSTGVTGNTIYF
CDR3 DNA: TGTGCCAGCAGGCCAAGTACAGGGGTCACTGGAAACACCATATATTTT

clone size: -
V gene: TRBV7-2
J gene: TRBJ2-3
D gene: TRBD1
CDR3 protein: CASSLRQLTGKDTQYF
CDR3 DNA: TGTGCCAGCAGCTTGAGACAGCTGACAGGGAAAGATACGCAGTATTTT

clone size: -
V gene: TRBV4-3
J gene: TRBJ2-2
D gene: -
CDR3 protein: CASSQDTPSNTGELFF
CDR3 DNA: TGCGCCAGCAGCCAAGATACACCTTCGAACACCGGGGAGCTGTTTTTT

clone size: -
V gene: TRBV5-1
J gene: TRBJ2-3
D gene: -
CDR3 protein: CASSSQGDTQYF
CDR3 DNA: TGCGCCAGCAGCTCCCAGGGGGATACGCAGTATTTT